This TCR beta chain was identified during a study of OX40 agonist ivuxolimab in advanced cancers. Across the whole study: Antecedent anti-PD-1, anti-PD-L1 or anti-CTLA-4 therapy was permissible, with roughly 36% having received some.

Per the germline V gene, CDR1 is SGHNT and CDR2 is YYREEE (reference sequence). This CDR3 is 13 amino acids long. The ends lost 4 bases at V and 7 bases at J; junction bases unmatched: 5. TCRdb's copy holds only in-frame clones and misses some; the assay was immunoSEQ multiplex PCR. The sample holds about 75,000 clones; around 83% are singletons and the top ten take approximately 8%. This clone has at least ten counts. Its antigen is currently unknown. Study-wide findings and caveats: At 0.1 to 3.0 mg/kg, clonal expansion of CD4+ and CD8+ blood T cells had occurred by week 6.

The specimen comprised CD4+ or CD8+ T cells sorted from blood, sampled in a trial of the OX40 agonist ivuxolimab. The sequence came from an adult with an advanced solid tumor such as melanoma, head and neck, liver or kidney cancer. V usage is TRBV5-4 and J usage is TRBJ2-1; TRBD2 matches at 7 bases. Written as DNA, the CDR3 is TGTGCCAGCAGCCCCGGGACTAAGAATGAGCAGTTCTTC. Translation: CASSPGTKNEQFF.